The 10 T cell receptor beta chains in this list originate from one sample, sequenced in a study of T cells after yellow fever vaccination (dated by TCRdb to about 2019). The label giving this sample's treatment or condition can be read as: live attenuated yellow fever vaccine strain. Libraries were prepared through 5' RACE. Instrument used: Illumina NovaSeq 6000. The public reads were run again by TCRdb, first through fastp at Q25 and then through MiXCR, and only productive beta chains were kept. For every CDR3 protein sequence, its rows merge into one entry that carries the most common genes and DNA. Within this sample are 200,000 to 300,000 distinct CDR3 sequences, with roughly 3.5% of them counted one time only. Around 19% of the sample rests with the top ten. The starting material was PBMCs, obtained 15 days after the yellow fever booster vaccination. Receptors originate from a man aged 18 to 30 who received the YFV17D yellow fever vaccine.

DNA for the CDR3: TGTGCCAGCAGCTTACGGACAGGGTTAAAGACCAACGTCCTGACTTTC. Translating it yields CASSLRTGLKTNVLTF. This sequence joins TRBV21-1 and TRBJ2-6; the DNA was not used to check the table's D call, TRBD1. TRBV21-1 is a listed pseudogene. The CDR3 has 16 residues.

This clonotype was counted ten times or more. At one boundary the junction diverges from the germline segment, which might be a read error. This sequence joins TRBV5-1 and TRBJ1-1; 7 bases agree with TRBD1. Germline V gene lookup returns CDR1 SGHRS and CDR2 YFSETQ. CDR3 length: 13 amino acids. The CDR3 region is CASSFQGGTEAFF. CDR3 nucleotide sequence: TGTGCCAGCAGTTTTCAGGGGGGAACTGAAGCTTTCTTT.

The chain employs TRBV7-9 and TRBJ1-1, with no clear D. The V gene lost 3 bases and the J gene lost 3 bases, with 8 bases spanning the gap. This CDR3 region has 13 residues. Germline V gene lookup returns CDR1 SEHNR and CDR2 FQNEAQ (reference sequence). CDR3 amino acids: CASSFSGDTEAFF. As DNA, the CDR3 is TGTGCCAGCAGCTTTTCCGGGGACACTGAAGCTTTCTTT.

This clonotype was seen many times. This chain connects TRBV7-9 to TRBJ1-1; D might be TRBD1 (5 bases). Germline V lookup: CDR1 SEHNR, CDR2 FQNEAQ (reference sequence). V lost 5 bases to trimming and J lost 4 bases, with 11 bases between them. The CDR3 is 13 residues long. CDR3 loop: CASSLSRVTEAFF. CDR3 coding DNA: TGTGCCAGCAGCCTATCCAGGGTCACTGAAGCTTTCTTT.

This clonotype was observed at least ten times. V is TRBV7-9 and J is TRBJ1-1, with 9 bases fitting TRBD1. CDR3 length: 13 residues. The V segment lost 5 bases and the J segment 10 bases; nucleotides outside the gene matches: 8. Germline CDR1 SEHNR, CDR2 FQNEAQ (reference sequence). The CDR3 sequence: CASSLGTGYVAFF. The CDR3 region has the DNA TGTGCCAGCAGCCTTGGGACAGGGTATGTAGCTTTCTTT.

This clonotype was detected ten times or more. The chain links TRBV12-3 or TRBV12-4 to TRBJ1-5, with D perhaps matching TRBD1 (5 bases). The CDR3 totals 15 residues. V lost 6 bases to trimming and J lost 0 bases, with 12 bases between them. In nucleotides, the CDR3 is TGTGCCAGCAGCAAAGGGACGGCTAGCAATCAGCCCCAGCATTTT. This codes for CASSKGTASNQPQHF.

In its sample, this clonotype was seen a few times. The chain links TRBV11-3 to TRBJ2-1; a possible D gene is TRBD1 (5 bases). Germline CDR1 reads SGHNT; CDR2 reads YENEEA. The CDR3 consists of 15 residues. Between the trimmed V and J ends, which lost 1 base and 9 bases, there was a span of 16 bases. CDR3 sequence (DNA): TGTGCCAGCAGCTTAGGCGGACAACCCCAGGGTGAGCAGTTCTTC. Amino acid sequence: CASSLGGQPQGEQFF.

The chain joins TRBV19 to TRBJ1-1; no clear D gene. The CDR3 has 12 residues. V was trimmed by 6 bases and J by 1 base, leaving 6 bases between them. The germline V gene has CDR1 LNHDA and CDR2 SQIVND (reference sequence). The CDR3 spells CASRRGNTEAFF. CDR3 bases: TGTGCCAGTAGACGGGGGAACACTGAAGCTTTCTTT. Full variable domain (outside the CDR3, taken from reference TRBV19 and TRBJ1-1): DGGITQSPKYLFRKEGQNVTLSCEQNLNHDAMYWYRQDPGQGLRLIYYSQIVNDFQKGDIAEGYSVSREKKESFPLTVTSAQKNPTAFYLCASRRGNTEAFFGQGTRLTVV.

There are many counts of this clonotype. This chain uses TRBV7-9 with TRBJ1-2; D is ambiguous. The CDR3 totals 15 residues. Germline V gene data show CDR1 as SEHNR and CDR2 as FQNEAQ (reference sequence). With 5 bases removed from V and 8 bases from J, the gap between germline ends came to 21 bases. The CDR3 is CASSLLNSGAQGYTF. In DNA form, the CDR3 reads TGTGCCAGCAGCCTCCTTAACTCGGGCGCTCAGGGCTACACCTTC.

This clonotype was counted ten times or more. The chain carries TRBV11-2 and TRBJ1-1, with unresolved D. Trimming left V 4 bases short and J 1 base short, with 10 bases between. Germline assignment: CDR1 SGHAT and CDR2 FQNNGV. This CDR3 is built from 14 residues. The CDR3 region has the DNA TGTGCCAGCAGCTCACTCCGGAAGAACACTGAAGCTTTCTTT. Protein product: CASSSLRKNTEAFF.